The present T cell receptor beta chain was sequenced within a study of T cell clones after liver transplantation. Study-level background: Until 12-24 months post-transplant, subjects got standard immunosuppression and no induction. Samples came pre-transplant, pre-randomization before withdrawal, and post-randomization after withdrawal ended.

Study observations and caveats: Low donor cell numbers restricted donor-reactive repertoire measurement in a couple of subjects.

Measured with immunoSEQ multiplex PCR; TCRdb has only the in-frame clones, and not every one. Counted here are about 33,000 clones, around 94% occurring once; the ten biggest clones make up roughly a quarter. Comments on this clone: Its antigen is unidentified.

This receptor was taken from a human patient who received a liver transplant. Some T cells may be graft donor cells. Sequencing was performed on CD8+ T cells from blood, taken 12 months after liver transplant.

DNA for the CDR3: TGTGCCAGCAGCGAAGGACTAGCGGGAGTCTCCTACGAGCAGTACTTC. This encodes CASSEGLAGVSYEQYF. The chain links TRBV7-9 to TRBJ2-7, with TRBD2 matching over 13 bases. Germline values: CDR1 SEHNR, CDR2 FQNEAQ (reference sequence). After removal of 5 bases from V and 0 bases from J, the junction contained 4 bases not matched to a gene. The CDR3 spans 16 residues.